This record covers a single T cell receptor (beta chain). Per the germline V gene, CDR1 is SGHTA and CDR2 is FQGNSA. V dropped 3 bases and J dropped 2; count of bases not matched to a gene: 3. The CDR3 has 15 amino acids. TCRdb redid the calling of the 5' RACE reads with MiXCR, one entry per CDR3 protein. This sample has about 400,000 distinct CDR3 sequences, with roughly 22% found just once. This sample stems from a study of CD8 T cells in ankylosing spondylitis. This chain uses TRBV7-2 with TRBJ2-1, with 8 bases aligning to TRBD2. The sequencing sample was made of blood, either unsorted or a sorted T cell fraction (not recorded which). This TCR came from a male donor with ankylosing spondylitis or in good health (not recorded which). The CDR3 DNA follows: TGTGCCAGCAGCTTCACGGGGGGGACCTACAATGAGCAGTTCTTC. Protein: CASSFTGGTYNEQFF.